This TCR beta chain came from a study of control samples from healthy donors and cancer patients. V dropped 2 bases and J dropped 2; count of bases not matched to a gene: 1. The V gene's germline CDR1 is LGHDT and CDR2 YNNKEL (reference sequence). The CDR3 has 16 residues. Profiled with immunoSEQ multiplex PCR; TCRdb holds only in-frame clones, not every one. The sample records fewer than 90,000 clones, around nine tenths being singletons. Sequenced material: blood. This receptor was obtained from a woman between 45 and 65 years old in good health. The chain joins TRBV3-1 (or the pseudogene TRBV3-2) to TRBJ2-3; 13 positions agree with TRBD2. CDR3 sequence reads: CASSQTSGGATDTQYF. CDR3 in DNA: TGTGCCAGCAGCCAAACTAGCGGGGGGGCCACAGATACGCAGTATTTT.